This T cell receptor beta chain was retrieved from a study of regulatory T cells in long-lasting Graves disease. Noted time point: newly diagnosed GD, antithyroid drugs for less than 3 months. PBMCs provided the RNA from which the TCR library was made. This clonotype was counted between two and nine times. For TCR beta, libraries came from iRepertoire HTBI primers and Arm-PCR of CDR3 regions. TCRdb called the multiplex PCR reads again in MiXCR, with one record for every CDR3 protein. This sample has approximately 540,000 distinct CDR3 sequences; about 11% occur once, and the top ten carry around 9.3%. The junction had 4 bases not matched to a gene; V was cut back by 6 bases and J by 1 base. This CDR3 has 15 residues. Germline-derived CDR1 and CDR2 are MGHRA and YSYEKL. These records were also assigned to another study, of T cells in Graves' hyperthyroidism and ophthalmopathy.

The sample in question was peripheral blood mononuclear cells (PBMCs), obtained at new diagnosis, from a patient treated with antithyroid drugs. The receptor's source is a woman aged 25 to 39 with Graves disease. This chain links TRBV4-1 with TRBJ2-3, with 10 bases lining up with TRBD2. This chain's CDR3 is CASRSTSGGTDTQYF. The DNA for the CDR3 is TGCGCCAGCAGAAGTACTAGCGGGGGCACAGATACGCAGTATTTT.